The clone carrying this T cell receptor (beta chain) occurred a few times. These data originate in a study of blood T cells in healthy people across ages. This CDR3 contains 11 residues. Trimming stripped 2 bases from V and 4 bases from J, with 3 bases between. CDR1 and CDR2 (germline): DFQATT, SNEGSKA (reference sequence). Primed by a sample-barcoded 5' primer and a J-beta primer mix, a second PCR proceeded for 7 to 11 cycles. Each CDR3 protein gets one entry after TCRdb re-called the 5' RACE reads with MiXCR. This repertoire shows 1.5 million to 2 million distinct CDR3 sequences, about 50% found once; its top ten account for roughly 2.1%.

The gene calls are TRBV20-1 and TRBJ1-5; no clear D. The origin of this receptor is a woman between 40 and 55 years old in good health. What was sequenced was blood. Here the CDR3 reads CSARRNQPQHF. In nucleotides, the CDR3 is TGCAGTGCTAGAAGGAATCAGCCCCAGCATTTT.